This T cell receptor beta chain was captured by sequencing in a study of cytomegalovirus exposure and HLA in healthy donors. Study-level information: Early release data held some 80 million unique TCRs from HLA-typed donors.

Worth noting for this clone: The antigen remains unidentified.

PCR was performed using 60 Vbeta and 13 Jbeta primers. Generated by immunoSEQ multiplex PCR, the TCRdb table keeps only in-frame clones and is missing some. The data show 100,000 to 150,000 clones, 75% to 90% seen once. Healthy bone marrow donors made up the donors. Study results and caveats: Using a false discovery rate of 0.05, a later analysis showed that 15,000 to 20,000 TCR beta sequences were associated with HLA alleles.

V dropped 2 bases and J dropped 4; count of bases not matched to a gene: 6. Germline CDR1 reads MGHRA; CDR2 reads YSYEKL. The CDR3 runs to 16 residues. The clonotype comes from a man aged 25 to 40 in good health and CMV-seropositive. The chain uses TRBV4-1 and TRBJ1-2, with 11 bases fitting TRBD1. Specimen: PBMCs. CDR3 bases: TGCGCCAGCAGCCAAACCTGGGACAGGGGGGTCTATGGCTACACCTTC. Protein: CASSQTWDRGVYGYTF.